This T cell receptor (beta chain) was profiled in a study of cytomegalovirus exposure and HLA in healthy donors (dated by TCRdb to 2017 to 2019). In the study overall: In an earlier analysis of fewer than 750 of the donors, 276 Gb of sequence data and approximately 120 million unique TCR beta sequences from some 170 million T cells were reported. An early release that covered about 600 HLA-typed donors contained approximately 320 gigabases of sequencing data and roughly 84 million unique TCR sequences. Of the roughly 400 genotyped donors, over 65% fell in the genetic ancestry cluster associated with self-reported Caucasian donors. The aim of the study was to test whether cataloging public T cell receptors could identify signatures of past pathogen exposure. The study profiled the T cell repertoires of hundreds of subjects by immunosequencing and related them to cytomegalovirus serostatus. Besides the first cohort of roughly 700 subjects, a separate validation cohort made up of 120 or so different subjects was used. To predict cytomegalovirus infection status, the study brought together high-throughput TCR immunosequencing, statistical association of individual TCRs with disease status, and machine learning. A later analysis re-analyzed previously published TCR beta repertoires from hundreds of donors and added high-resolution HLA genotyping to study TCR occurrence patterns. The later analysis used no new phenotypic data to find candidate immune exposures, relying instead on TCR beta sequences and their occurrence across donors. An earlier analysis of 500 to 650 of the donors applied high-throughput TCR beta sequencing to assess whether each TCR beta V gene segment acted as functional or pseudogenic. Donor age, sex, ethnicity and CMV serostatus were collected together with the repertoire data. Genome-wide SNP genotypes for about 65% of the 666 donors were used in a later genetic analysis, which treated that subset as a discovery cohort. Every discovery cohort repertoire had been produced on one sequencing platform. HLA typing included class I and class II loci at four-digit resolution. Typing coverage differed by locus: A, B, C, DRB1 and DQB1 were typed in roughly 620-630 donors, DQA1 in about 550, DPA1 in around 580, and DPB1 in just under 480. Four to six DR-DQ haplotypes were handled as single units for association and clustering because linkage in the cohort was strong. Across roughly 420 genotyped donors of the cohort, an average of approximately 200,000 unique TCR beta nucleotide sequences per donor were sequenced, and approximately 19% of those sequences were non-productive. The study at large found these results: According to the authors, the approach could potentially be generalized to other disease states and immunological phenotypes. A later analysis reported that several top co-occurrence clusters appeared linked to parvovirus B19, influenza, CMV and Epstein-Barr virus. The sequencing pipeline was judged likely to have produced a cluster of highly shared sequence variants as a technical artifact. Only TCR beta chains were sequenced in this cohort, and the absence of alpha or paired-chain data limited detectable features. When HLA alleles, especially DR and DQ, strongly co-occurred, attributing TCR associations to individual alleles was difficult. Because HLA typing was unavailable for some donors at each locus, only the typed subset was used in association tests. For the cohort, immune exposure information was limited to CMV serostatus. An earlier analysis of approximately 500 of the donors showed that most TCR beta V segments appeared in productive rearrangements either about 87% or about 30% of the time, which broadly matched IMGT annotations. Specific HLA alleles were associated with 16,951 TCR beta sequences at a false discovery rate of 0.05 in a later analysis. In a later analysis, TCR association rates were found to vary across HLA loci, with the most associated TCRs seen for DRB1 alleles and the fewest for HLA-C alleles. In both the original and validation cohorts, the classifier was reported to diagnose cytomegalovirus status with high specificity and sensitivity. The presence/absence analyses assumed that sequencing depth was roughly uniform across donors, and that assumption may not be true. In vitro tests confirmed that a few of the cytomegalovirus-associated TCR beta chains recognize cytomegalovirus antigens. The earlier analysis of a few hundred of the donors excluded fewer than 20 rarely observed V segments, including chromosome 9 orphons, because counts were too low. Correlated functional status among segregating V segments might reflect linkage disequilibrium, but an unknown experimental factor could not be ruled out. Some IMGT-functional V segments, including TRBV6-2 and TRBV6-3, could not be told apart with the 87-base-pair reads, so those segments were excluded. A further reported finding was that TCR beta sequences accurately predicted the HLA-A and HLA-B alleles for most subjects in the first cohort. In a later analysis, HLA-associated TCR beta chains showed more clonal expansion and lower generation probabilities than non-associated chains that were equally common. The study gave a list of 150 to 200 TCR beta chains associated with cytomegalovirus. Most CMV-associated TCR beta chains appeared to be HLA-restricted in a later analysis, and the HLA associations seemed to be driven largely by CMV exposure. Most TCR sequences were observed very rarely across donors, whereas some public TCRs were present in many individuals. Compared with the 666-donor mean, donors in an Asian-associated ancestry cluster had fewer N-insertions in productive TCRs, according to a later genetic analysis. An association between a missense DCLRE1C variant and V-gene and J-gene trimming of TCR beta chains was found in a later genetic analysis and replicated in an independent cohort.

Library method: the immunoSEQ multiplex PCR assay. For the multiplex PCR, a mixture combining 60 forward primers for TCR Vbeta segments and 13 reverse primers for TCR Jbeta segments was used. The CDR3 region of rearranged TCR beta genes was amplified from genomic DNA by a multiplex PCR assay. Amplified TCR beta libraries were sequenced as 87-base-pair reads on the Illumina HiSeq System. Under the source paper's analysis protocol: Across the 670 or so repertoires, a later analysis counted about 81 million unique TCR beta chains, approximately 12 million of which were shared by at least two donors. Raw reads were error-corrected and collapsed into unique sequences by a nearest-neighbor algorithm in which closely related sequences were merged to remove PCR and sequencing errors. To assign V, D and J gene segments, CDR3 sequences were aligned to IMGT reference sequences. For a sequence to be retained, a match of at least six nucleotides to both a V gene segment and a J gene segment was required. Rearrangements were classified as productive when the CDR3 lacked stop codons and remained in frame with V and J, and all other rearrangements were classified as non-productive. Following IMGT convention, CDR3 was defined as the stretch from the second conserved V-encoded cysteine up to the conserved J-encoded phenylalanine. Sequences without an unambiguous match to a single V gene segment were excluded from the earlier analysis of a few hundred of the donors. In an earlier analysis of approximately 590 of the donors, V segments were called functional above 56.7% productive rearrangements and were called segregating when the between-donor standard deviation exceeded 5%. To diagnose cytomegalovirus status from the catalog of TCR beta chain sequences, a statistical classification framework was built. A later analysis assigned V and J genes by comparing TCR nucleotide sequences with IMGT/GENE-DB human TR gene sequences. Using the TCRdist pipeline, a later analysis assigned CDR3 sequences along with most-parsimonious VDJ recombination scenarios. In a later analysis, every TCR beta chain was defined by the combination of its CDR3 amino acid sequence and its V-gene family, and reads without a unique V-gene family were dropped. A later analysis removed 450 to 600 highly shared, low-generation-probability nucleotide sequences to deal with suspected cross-contamination and a sequencing artifact. In a later analysis, a clonal expansion index for each public chain was calculated from normalized within-repertoire ranks of inferred template counts. In a later analysis, generation probabilities were computed using a VDJ recombination model fitted to out-of-frame rearrangements, and the results were checked against IGoR. Hypergeometric tests were used in a later analysis to score TCR-TCR, TCR-HLA and TCR-CMV co-occurrence, with a repertoire-size bias correction applied to the TCR pairs. To estimate false discovery rates, a later analysis permuted the HLA or CMV assignments 20 times. In a later analysis, co-occurring TCRs were grouped using DBSCAN, with TCRdist sequence similarity added in when clustering inside HLA-allele-positive subsets. Repertoires with fewer than 30,000 or more than 120,000 public chains, plus five repertoires with anomalous nucleotide sharing, were excluded from co-occurrence clustering. In TCRdb, the immuneACCESS table is reduced to in-frame sequences with V and J assigned. These tables do not hold every clone; where another copy was compared, an unresolved V gene accounts for under half, and the others remain unexplained. That table furnishes V, J and clone size, whereas the DNA furnished D and trimming. The sample table holds 90,000 to 140,000 clones, of which about 69% were seen once. The top ten constitute 1.3% of the sample.

With respect to this clone: No cognate antigen has been identified for it. No much larger clone is present one base from it, and per-base qualities are unavailable.

The cohort comprised fewer than 750 healthy bone marrow donors. All cohort members were sampled while nominally healthy, although unrecorded immune exposures were likely present. The donor was CMV seronegative and belonged to the group of 352 seronegative cohort members. A peripheral blood sample was collected from each donor, and TCR beta sequencing was performed on peripheral blood mononuclear cells. The Qiagen DNeasy Blood Extraction Kit was used to extract genomic DNA from the blood cell samples. The germline V gene provides CDR1 MNHNS and CDR2 SASEGT. Measured from the cysteine to the phenylalanine, the CDR3 is 15 residues long. Solely the CDR3 DNA is kept, with 45 bases framed from the first base. V is pruned by 2 bases and J by 6 bases, leaving 10 bases of the junction without a gene match.

Sequencing was carried out using PBMCs. This clonotype was obtained from a middle-aged man in good health and CMV-seronegative. This sequence uses TRBV6-1 and TRBJ2-7; the junction holds 7 bases that match TRBD2. The DNA is as follows: TGTGCCAGCAGTGAAAGGGTCGGGGGGATTCCCGAGCAGTACTTC. Its protein product is CASSERVGGIPEQYF.